This TCR beta chain was found in a study of spatial heterogeneity in lung cancer. TCRdb re-called the 5' RACE reads with MiXCR, one entry per CDR3 protein. This table holds tens of thousands of distinct CDR3 sequences, around 9.3% found once. This clonotype was seen only a few times. As to time point: blood at routine non-recurrence follow-up after resection. CDR1 is DFQATT, CDR2 SNEGSKA, per germline (reference sequence). CDR3 length: 15 residues. The V and J ends lost 3 bases and 1 base respectively, with 13 bases between them. The chain recombines TRBV20-1 with TRBJ2-1; maybe TRBD1 (5 bases). The sequence was collected from a female donor with early-stage non-small cell lung cancer. The input for sequencing was PBMCs, taken at follow-up. The CDR3 nucleotides are TGCAGTGCTAGCGACAGAACTAAGTCCTACAATGAGCAGTTCTTC. It yields the protein CSASDRTKSYNEQFF.